The text below deals with one T cell receptor (beta chain). Its specificity is unknown. These data come from a study of CD8+ T cells in alopecia areata. Background on the study: Treatment of the treated patients consisted of oral tofacitinib, 5 to 10 mg twice daily.

The sample's treatment: oral pan-JAK inhibitor, 5-10 mg twice daily. Notes on the study in general: An increase in clonality over normal scalp was evident in lesional scalp, especially alopecia totalis/universalis.

CDR1 LGHNA and CDR2 YSLEER come from the germline V gene. The CDR3 is made up of 19 amino acids. Germline trimming cut 0 bases from V and 6 bases from J; bases unmatched to any gene: 11. Investigators isolated RNA and reverse transcribed it into cDNA to act as the sequencing template. Only in-frame clones appear in the TCRdb table, and some are missing; sequencing was by immunoSEQ multiplex PCR. The sample has 95,000 to 100,000 clones, 61% seen once. The TCR was taken from a human donor with alopecia areata. The specimen was CD8+ T cells sorted from blood, collected at week 4, from a patient treated with tofacitinib. The chain employs TRBV4-3 and TRBJ2-3; 14 nucleotides match TRBD2. CDR3 in amino acids: CASSQDHRGLAGDGDTQYF. CDR3 nucleotide sequence: TGCGCCAGCAGCCAAGATCATCGGGGACTAGCGGGGGACGGGGATACGCAGTATTTT.